The 14 T cell receptor beta chains below come from one sample, sequenced in a study of graft-versus-host responses after intestinal transplantation. This table comes from immunoSEQ multiplex PCR, and its TCRdb copy is limited to in-frame clones, with some not included. The sample lists approximately 100,000 clones; more than 85% were seen once. No antigens are known for them. Sequencing used unstimulated CD8+ T cells sorted from spleen or lymph node cells, obtained before intestinal transplant. Every receptor here comes from a human donor who received an intestinal transplant.

The chain uses TRBV2 and TRBJ2-5; 7 bases are a match to TRBD2. Germline V CDR1 and CDR2: SNHLY, FYNNEI. The CDR3 is 15 residues long. Trimming cost V 8 bases and J 5 bases; bases outside gene matches: 14. For the CDR3, the DNA is TGTGCCAGCTCTTGGGGGGGAAGCGCTCGTGAGACCCAGTACTTC. Its protein product is CASSWGGSARETQYF.

The chain carries TRBV5-4 and TRBJ2-5; possibly TRBD2 for D (6 bases). The V end was cut by 0 bases, the J end by 6 bases, with 9 bases between. Germline lookup yields CDR1 SGHNT and CDR2 YYREEE (reference sequence). The CDR3 sequence is 13 residues long. In nucleotides, the CDR3 is TGTGCCAGCAGCTTGGGACTAGAAAAGACCCAGTACTTC. Its protein is CASSLGLEKTQYF. Full variable domain (remainder filled in from reference TRBV5-4 and TRBJ2-5): ETGVTQSPTHLIKTRGQQVTLRCSSQSGHNTVSWYQQALGQGPQFIFQYYREEENGRGNFPPRFSGLQFPNYSSELNVNALELDDSALYLCASSLGLEKTQYFGPGTRLLVL.

This chain joins TRBV9 and TRBJ1-6; TRBD1 agrees at 8 bases. The CDR3 has 14 amino acids. Germline lookup yields CDR1 SGDLS and CDR2 YYNGEE. J lost 5 bases, V lost 4 bases, and 2 bases had no gene match. CDR3 region: CASSPGQDNSPLHF. CDR3 DNA: TGTGCCAGCAGCCCGGGACAGGATAATTCACCCCTCCACTTT.

The chain has TRBV7-9 and TRBJ1-2; D ambiguous. Trimming removed 1 base at V and 2 bases at J, with 8 bases between. This CDR3 comprises 14 residues. The germline CDR1 and CDR2 sequences are SEHNR and FQNEAQ (reference sequence). CDR3 in DNA: TGTGCCAGCAGCTTAGGCACGACGAACTATGGCTACACCTTC. It specifies CASSLGTTNYGYTF.

The chain joins TRBV4-1 to TRBJ1-4; D gene ambiguous. Germline CDR1 and CDR2: MGHRA and YSYEKL. There are 14 residues in the CDR3. Trimming stripped 2 bases from V and 10 bases from J, with 14 bases between. This chain's CDR3 is CASSQSELISKLFF. DNA for the CDR3: TGCGCCAGCAGCCAATCGGAACTGATCTCAAAACTGTTTTTT.

This chain links TRBV6-1 with TRBJ2-7; D is perhaps TRBD2 (5 bases). This CDR3 comprises 16 residues. With 2 bases removed from V and 0 bases from J, the gap between germline ends came to 14 bases. Germline CDR1 MNHNS, CDR2 SASEGT. The CDR3 DNA sequence: TGTGCCAGCAGTGAATACGGCGGGTCCCTCTCCTACGAGCAGTACTTC. Translating it yields CASSEYGGSLSYEQYF.

V usage is TRBV5-1 and J usage is TRBJ1-1; no reliable D call. V lost 1 base and J 2 bases, leaving 9 bases between the germline ends. CDR1 and CDR2 from the germline V gene are SGHRS and YFSETQ. The CDR3 totals 14 residues. The CDR3, as DNA: TGCGCCAGCAGCTTGCACAGCTTAAACACTGAAGCTTTCTTT. Its translation: CASSLHSLNTEAFF.

V and J are TRBV4-2 and TRBJ1-2, with D possibly matching TRBD1 (6 bases). There are 17 residues in the CDR3. Germline CDR1 LGHNA, CDR2 YNFKEQ. V lost 1 base, J lost 4 bases, and 19 bases lay in between. The CDR3 nucleotides are TGTGCCAGCAGCCAAGTGTTGGCGAGACTAGGGGGCTATGGCTACACCTTC. Translation: CASSQVLARLGGYGYTF.

V is TRBV2 and J is TRBJ2-7; perhaps TRBD1 as D (6 bases). The CDR3 has 13 residues. The germline gives CDR1 SNHLY, CDR2 FYNNEI. V lost 5 bases to trimming and J lost 3 bases, with 11 bases between them. The CDR3 DNA is TGTGCCAGCAGTTCCGGACAGATCTACGAGCAGTACTTC. It codes for CASSSGQIYEQYF.

V and J are TRBV5-6 and TRBJ2-7; 7 positions match TRBD1. The CDR3 is 13 residues long. Germline V gene sequence: CDR1 SGHDT, CDR2 YYEEEE. With V trimmed by 3 bases and J by 4 bases, 4 bases remained unmatched. CDR3 amino acids: CASSYEQGYEQYF. CDR3 nucleotide sequence: TGTGCCAGCAGCTACGAACAGGGGTACGAGCAGTACTTC.

This chain links TRBV9 with TRBJ2-6, with 12 bases identical to TRBD1. With V trimmed by 3 bases and J by 2 bases, 12 bases remained unmatched. The length of the CDR3 is 20 residues. The germline CDR1 and CDR2 sequences are SGDLS and YYNGEE. The CDR3 bases are TGTGCCAGCAGCGCCGCTCTCCCGGGACAGGGGGCTGCTGGGGCCAACGTCCTGACTTTC. This gives the protein CASSAALPGQGAAGANVLTF.

The chain carries TRBV7-3 and TRBJ1-1; D might be TRBD1 (6 bases). Trimming cost V 6 bases and J 1 base, with 12 bases left between them. Germline assignment: CDR1 SGHTA and CDR2 FQGTGA. The CDR3 length is 14 residues. CDR3 sequence: CASSRGGPNTEAFF. CDR3 nucleotides: TGTGCCAGCAGTCGAGGGGGGCCGAACACTGAAGCTTTCTTT.

The count of this clone is one. The rearrangement uses TRBV6-1 and TRBJ2-7; no clear D. This CDR3 is 15 amino acids long. CDR1 and CDR2 from the germline V gene are MNHNS and SASEGT. Trimming took off 7 bases at V and 2 bases at J, with 18 bases between the two ends. As DNA, the CDR3 is TGTGCCAGCAACCCCGCTCGAACTGCCACCTACGAGCAGTACTTC. It specifies CASNPARTATYEQYF.

This rearrangement joins TRBV19 to TRBJ2-1; 8 bases align to TRBD1. There are 16 residues in the CDR3. The germline V gene encodes CDR1 LNHDA and CDR2 SQIVND (reference sequence). V dropped 0 bases and J dropped 8; count of bases not matched to a gene: 9. The CDR3 sequence is CASSIDGDRYLDEQFF. The CDR3 DNA reads TGTGCCAGTAGTATAGATGGGGACAGGTATTTGGATGAGCAGTTCTTC. The variable domain in full, with the rest retrieved from reference TRBV19 and TRBJ2-1, is DGGITQSPKYLFRKEGQNVTLSCEQNLNHDAMYWYRQDPGQGLRLIYYSQIVNDFQKGDIAEGYSVSREKKESFPLTVTSAQKNPTAFYLCASSIDGDRYLDEQFFGPGTRLTVL.